This TCR beta chain was sequenced in a study of CXCR3-negative and CXCR3-positive naive CD8 T cells (dated by TCRdb to the late 2010s). Context from the whole study: In total, around 140 million TRB reads were obtained, or roughly 1.5 +/- 0.3 million reads per library. For the TRBV-TRBJ cluster analysis, the naive subsets came from 5 or 6 donors, while the memory cells came from 3 donors. The diversity and physicochemical repertoire analyses included 11 donors pooled from two independent experiments.

Turning to this clonotype: This receptor's antigen is unknown.

What the work shows at the level of the full study, not this receptor alone: Naive CXCR3-negative and CXCR3-positive cells from the same donor showed similar TRBV-TRBJ usage, whereas memory cells showed distinct patterns. Because surface CD5, which is linked to self-reactivity in mice, was comparable between the naive subsets, TCR interaction strength was also inferred from the physicochemical properties of TRB CDR3s. Compared with CXCR3-negative naive cells, CXCR3-positive naive cells had TRB CDR3s with higher hydrophobicity (lower Kidera factor 4), lower energy, and higher strength and volume indices. Repertoire diversity was comparably high in both naive subsets but much lower in memory CD8+ T cells. CXCR3 expression partially decreased after cryopreservation, so most assays used freshly isolated PBMCs.

Looking up the germline V gene yields CDR1 SQVTM and CDR2 ANQGSEA. Counted from cysteine to phenylalanine, this CDR3 has 13 amino acids. The coding DNA is unavailable. TCRdb shows the sequencer as NextSeq 550. The Human TCR Profiling Kit (MiLaboratory) was used to prepare UMI-labeled 5' RACE TRB cDNA libraries. The full amount of extracted RNA was used for cDNA synthesis, and the full amount of resulting cDNA was used for PCR amplification. Libraries were prepared in parallel using an identical number of PCR cycles. Per the source publication's procedure: MIGEC and MiXCR extracted about 48,000 +/- 9,800 unique UMI-labeled TRB cDNA molecules per library, requiring at least two reads per UMI. An average of roughly 40,000 +/- 10,000 functional in-frame TRB CDR3 nucleotide clonotypes without stop codons was found per library. After downsampling to 5000 UMI-labeled TRB molecules per sample, diversity metrics, including normalized Shannon-Wiener and Chao1, were computed in VDJtools. VDJtools was used to calculate clonotype-size-weighted physicochemical properties of the central five CDR3 residues, namely interaction energy, strength, volume and Kidera factor 4. Based on TCRdb reprocessing of the reads, there is one entry per CDR3 protein sequence, and DNA is missing. The V and J calls were determined by TCRdb, not by the authors. This specimen's table enumerates around 96,000 distinct CDR3 sequences. The ten biggest clones cover 1.7% of the sample.

Each CD8+ T cell subset was flow-sorted in triplicate, with fewer than 350,000 cells per subset placed directly into RLT lysis buffer. To exclude memory contaminants, naive CD8+ T cells were stringently defined as CD45RO-CCR7+CD27+CD95-. Peripheral blood mononuclear cells were isolated from buffy coats using standard density gradient centrifugation. Naive CXCR3-negative and CXCR3-positive CD8+ T cells were flow-sorted using a FACSAria III. An RNeasy Mini Kit was used to extract total RNA from the sorted cells. The specimen sequenced was naive CXCR3- CD8+ T cells from blood. The cell subset or site tag for this specimen amounts to: CD45RO-CCR7+CD27+CD95- naive CD8+ T cells lacking CXCR3 (TNR3-). The chain couples TRBV29-1 to TRBJ1-2. This receptor was identified in a human donor in good health. Some clones in this sample may be carry-over from other donors' samples. This receptor carries the CDR3 CSVPVGPNYGYTF.